Listed here are 21 T cell receptor beta chains from one sample, sequenced in a study of blood T cell repertoires in COVID-19. Produced via immunoSEQ multiplex PCR; TCRdb's table is partial and in-frame only. Seen here are 270,000 or so clones, roughly four fifths observed once, and the top ten hold about 3%. The material sequenced was PBMCs or T cells enriched from blood (not recorded which). These TCRs come from a man aged 50 or older who had recovered from COVID-19.

The V gene is TRBV6-1, the J gene TRBJ2-3; 11 positions match TRBD2. CDR3 length equals 16 residues. V gave up 4 bases and J gave up 1 base; unmatched junction bases: 4. Germline CDR1 reads MNHNS; CDR2 reads SASEGT. CDR3 DNA: TGTGCCAGCAGTGGATCGACTAGCGGGGGCACAGATACGCAGTATTTT. Translating it yields CASSGSTSGGTDTQYF.

J is TRBJ1-2 and V is TRBV18; a weak D match, TRBD1 (5 bases). The germline V gene has CDR1 KGHSH and CDR2 LQKENI. V was clipped by 0 bases and J by 7 bases, with 21 bases between them. This CDR3 contains 17 residues. The CDR3 loop is CASSPPGGASGKVGYTF. CDR3 sequence (DNA): TGTGCCAGCTCACCACCGGGGGGAGCAAGTGGGAAAGTTGGCTACACCTTC.

This chain joins TRBV7-6 and TRBJ2-4; maybe TRBD1 (5 bases). The CDR3 totals 16 residues. Germline assignment: CDR1 SGHVS and CDR2 FNYEAQ. V was pared by 6 bases and J by 3 bases, with 18 bases between. The CDR3 loop reads CASSLTAGLGKNIQYF. Here the CDR3 DNA reads TGTGCCAGCAGTCTCACTGCAGGGTTAGGCAAAAACATTCAGTACTTC.

The chain links TRBV10-2 to TRBJ1-3; D ambiguous. The CDR3 has 14 amino acids. CDR1 is WSHSY and CDR2 is SAAADI in the germline V gene. Trimming cost V 7 bases and J 2 bases, with 12 bases left between them. This CDR3 reads CASMREAPGNTIYF. The CDR3 nucleotides are TGCGCCAGCATGAGGGAGGCCCCTGGAAACACCATATATTTT.

The chain is built from TRBV7-2 and TRBJ2-2; 11 bases are shared with TRBD1. This CDR3 has 15 residues. From germline, CDR1 is SGHTA and CDR2 FQGNSA. The V gene end was trimmed by 4 bases and the J gene end by 5 bases; junction bases not matched to a gene: 3. The CDR3 DNA reads TGTGCCAGCAGCTCCGGGACAGGGGGTACCGGGGAGCTGTTTTTT. It encodes CASSSGTGGTGELFF.

The CDR3 DNA sequence: TGTGCCAGCTCACCCTTACTCGGGGGATCCGGAAACACCATATATTTT. Encoded protein: CASSPLLGGSGNTIYF. This rearrangement joins TRBV18 to TRBJ1-3; a possible D gene is TRBD1 (5 bases). CDR1 and CDR2 from the germline V gene are KGHSH and LQKENI. The CDR3 extends over 16 amino acids. V lost 3 bases and J lost 4, with 16 bases in between. Looking up the rest from reference TRBV18 and TRBJ1-3 gives the full variable domain: NAGVMQNPRHLVRRRGQEARLRCSPMKGHSHVYWYRQLPEEGLKFMVYLQKENIIDESGMPKERFSAEFPKEGPSILRIQQVVRGDSAAYFCASSPLLGGSGNTIYFGEGSWLTVV.

The sample holds a few counts of this clone. The rearrangement uses TRBV28 and TRBJ1-1; perhaps TRBD1 as D (5 bases). The V end lost 3 bases, the J end lost 11 bases, and 19 bases lay between the germline ends. The CDR3 has 14 amino acids. Germline V gene sequence: CDR1 MDHEN, CDR2 SYDVKM. The CDR3, as DNA: TGTGCCAGCAGTTTGGTGCAGGGAGGAGCTGGTGCTTTCTTT. Translation gives CASSLVQGGAGAFF.

The chain recombines TRBV28 with TRBJ1-2, with 8 positions matching TRBD1. The V segment lost 5 bases and the J segment 5 bases; nucleotides outside the gene matches: 7. This CDR3 is 14 amino acids long. Germline V lookup: CDR1 MDHEN, CDR2 SYDVKM. This CDR3 is CASSLGQGDYGYTF. As DNA, the CDR3 is TGTGCCAGCAGTCTCGGACAGGGAGATTATGGCTACACCTTC.

This sequence joins TRBV3-1 (or the pseudogene TRBV3-2) and TRBJ2-2; D is possibly TRBD2 (5 bases). CDR1 is LGHDT, CDR2 YNNKEL, per germline (reference sequence). The CDR3 runs to 14 residues. V was shortened by 5 bases and J by 6 bases, with 13 bases between the two germline ends. CDR3 in DNA: TGTGCCAGCAGCGAGGGTCTCTTCGCCGGGGAGCTGTTTTTT. The encoded protein is CASSEGLFAGELFF.

This chain uses TRBV6-2 or TRBV6-3 with TRBJ1-2; 9 bases match TRBD1. The trim removed 5 bases at V and 6 bases at J, leaving 19 bases unmatched. The CDR3 has 18 amino acids. Germline V lookup: CDR1 MNHEY, CDR2 SVGEGT. CDR3 in amino acids: CASSVLLSGTGFRDGYTF. The CDR3 region has the DNA TGTGCCAGCAGTGTTTTACTTTCCGGGACAGGGTTCAGGGATGGCTACACCTTC.

The chain recombines TRBV5-8 with TRBJ1-1; 11 bases align to TRBD1. Germline trimming cut 6 bases from V and 1 base from J; bases unmatched to any gene: 8. Germline V gene data show CDR1 as SGHTS and CDR2 as YDEGEE. This CDR3 has 16 residues. In DNA, the CDR3 is TGTGCCAGCAAGGGACAGGGGGTCATTAGGAACACTGAAGCTTTCTTT. Protein product: CASKGQGVIRNTEAFF. The full variable domain, rest sourced from reference TRBV5-8 and TRBJ1-1, is EAGVTQSPTHLIKTRGQQATLRCSPISGHTSVYWYQQALGLGLQFLLWYDEGEERNRGNFPPRFSGRQFPNYSSELNVNALELEDSALYLCASKGQGVIRNTEAFFGQGTRLTVV.

V gene TRBV3-1 (or the pseudogene TRBV3-2) combines with J gene TRBJ1-6; TRBD1 matches 8 bases. Germline V CDR1 and CDR2: LGHDT, YNNKEL (reference sequence). With 2 bases clipped from V and 12 bases from J, the junction kept 12 bases outside the gene matches. The CDR3 runs 16 residues. CDR3 amino acids: CASSQLRDRRGVPLHF. CDR3 coding DNA: TGTGCCAGCAGCCAACTCCGGGACAGGAGGGGGGTACCCCTCCACTTT.

The chain couples TRBV28 to TRBJ2-5; D possibly corresponds to TRBD2 (6 bases). Germline CDR1 and CDR2: MDHEN and SYDVKM. CDR3 size: 13 residues. V shed 2 bases and J shed 3 bases, with 7 bases lying between them. The CDR3 sequence: CASSLGGKETQYF. The CDR3 DNA reads as TGTGCCAGCAGTTTAGGGGGGAAAGAGACCCAGTACTTC.

This chain links TRBV10-3 with TRBJ1-6; D possibly corresponds to TRBD1 (5 bases). V was trimmed by 10 bases and J by 0 bases, leaving 13 bases between them. The CDR3 is 15 residues long. The germline CDR1 and CDR2 sequences are ENHRY and SYGVKD. The CDR3 loop is CATRGVSSYNSPLHF. In DNA form, the CDR3 reads TGTGCCACACGGGGGGTGAGCTCCTATAATTCACCCCTCCACTTT.

CDR3 DNA: TGTGCCAGCAGCGTCGTGCGGGGGCCAAGGGGGAATGAAAAACTGTTTTTT. Protein: CASSVVRGPRGNEKLFF. The chain carries TRBV7-9 and TRBJ1-4; tentative D call: TRBD1 (6 bases). The CDR3 covers 17 residues. Germline CDR1 and CDR2: SEHNR and FQNEAQ (reference sequence). Between the trimmed V and J ends, which lost 5 bases and 5 bases, there was a span of 21 bases.

The CDR3 here is CASSSLYRGNYGYTF. The CDR3 bases are TGTGCCAGCAGTTCATTATACAGGGGGAACTATGGCTACACCTTC. The chain is built from TRBV27 and TRBJ1-2; 8 positions agree with TRBD1. CDR1 and CDR2 from the germline V gene are MNHEY and SMNVEV (reference sequence). The CDR3 has 15 amino acids. Trimming took 4 bases from V and 2 from J; bases not matched to a gene: 6.

V gene TRBV19 combines with J gene TRBJ1-5, with D hard to call. CDR3 size: 14 residues. Germline assignment: CDR1 LNHDA and CDR2 SQIVND (reference sequence). V shed 5 bases and J shed 1 base, with 9 bases lying between them. CDR3 nucleotide sequence: TGTGCCAGTAGTGCGGTCCACAGCAATCAGCCCCAGCATTTT. This codes for CASSAVHSNQPQHF.

The chain uses TRBV6-5 and TRBJ2-1, with TRBD2 identical over 11 bases. CDR3 length: 14 residues. J gave up 2 bases and V 8 bases, and 2 bases lay outside the gene matches. From germline, CDR1 is MNHEY and CDR2 SVGAGI. CDR3 region: CASQLAGAYNEQFF. CDR3 coding DNA: TGTGCCAGCCAACTAGCGGGAGCCTACAATGAGCAGTTCTTC.

This clone was observed a single time. The chain joins TRBV2 to TRBJ2-7; a weak D match, TRBD1 (6 bases). V was shortened by 5 bases and J by 4 bases, with 12 bases between the two germline ends. The length of the CDR3 is 13 residues. The germline V gene has CDR1 SNHLY and CDR2 FYNNEI. Here the CDR3 reads CASSPLTGYEQYF. The CDR3 DNA is TGTGCCAGCAGTCCCTTGACAGGTTACGAGCAGTACTTC.

CDR3: CASRIAGPEANEQFF. The CDR3 DNA reads TGTGCCAGCAGGATAGCGGGACCAGAAGCGAATGAGCAGTTCTTC. The rearrangement links TRBV6-8 to TRBJ2-1, with 8 positions matching TRBD2. The CDR3 has 15 amino acids. V shed 6 bases, J shed 7 bases, and the junction held 11 bases outside the gene matches. The germline gives CDR1 MNHGY, CDR2 SAAAGT.

The chain carries TRBV9 and TRBJ1-1; no clear D. Trimming took 0 bases from V and 0 from J, leaving 6 bases between them. This CDR3 spans 14 amino acids. Germline CDR1 reads SGDLS; CDR2 reads YYNGEE. The CDR3 DNA reads TGTGCCAGCAGCGTAGAAGGAGTGAACACTGAAGCTTTCTTT. Translation: CASSVEGVNTEAFF. Filled out from reference TRBV9 and TRBJ1-1, the complete variable domain reads DSGVTQTPKHLITATGQRVTLRCSPRSGDLSVYWYQQSLDQGLQFLIQYYNGEERAKGNILERFSAQQFPDLHSELNLSSLELGDSALYFCASSVEGVNTEAFFGQGTRLTVV.